What follows is one T cell receptor (beta chain) and its context. This table comes from immunoSEQ multiplex PCR, and its TCRdb copy is limited to in-frame clones, with some not included. The sample holds about 71,000 clones, roughly 87% seen once. The entry originates in a study of blood T cell repertoires in COVID-19. The TCR sequence derives from a woman older than 75 with acute or convalescent COVID-19. The source material was peripheral blood.

CDR3 sequence (DNA): TGTGCCAGTAGTGCACCTGACTGGGGGGTCTACGAGCAGTACTTC. Its protein product is CASSAPDWGVYEQYF. The rearrangement uses TRBV19 and TRBJ2-7, with TRBD2 as a possible D gene (6 bases). This CDR3 has 15 amino acids. V was clipped by 5 bases and J by 3 bases, with 17 bases between them. CDR1 and CDR2 (germline): LNHDA, SQIVND (reference sequence).